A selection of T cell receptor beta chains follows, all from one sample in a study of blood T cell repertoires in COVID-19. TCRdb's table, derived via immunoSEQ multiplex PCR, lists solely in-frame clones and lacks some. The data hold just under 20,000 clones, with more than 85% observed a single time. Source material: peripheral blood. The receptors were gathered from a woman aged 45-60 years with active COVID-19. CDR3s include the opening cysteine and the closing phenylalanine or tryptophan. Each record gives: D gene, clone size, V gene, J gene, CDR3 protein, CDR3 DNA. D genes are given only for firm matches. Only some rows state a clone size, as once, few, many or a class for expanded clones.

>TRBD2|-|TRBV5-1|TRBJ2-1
CASSDGTSGYNEQFF
TGCGCCAGCAGCGACGGGACTAGCGGGTACAATGAGCAGTTCTTC
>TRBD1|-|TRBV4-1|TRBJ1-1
CASSQVDRGPITEAFF
TGCGCCAGCAGCCAAGTGGACAGGGGGCCGATCACTGAAGCTTTCTTT
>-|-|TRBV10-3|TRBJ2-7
CAIRSPGNSYEQYF
TGTGCCATCAGGTCGCCAGGGAATTCTTACGAGCAGTACTTC
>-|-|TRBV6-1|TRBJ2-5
CASSEGASPTQYF
TGTGCCAGCAGTGAAGGAGCGAGCCCGACCCAGTACTTC
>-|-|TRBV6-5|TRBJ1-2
CTSSTGYGYTF
TGTACCAGCAGCACAGGCTATGGCTACACCTTC
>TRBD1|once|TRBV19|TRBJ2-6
CASSIEGGPFSGANVLTF
TGTGCCAGTAGTATAGAAGGGGGCCCTTTCTCTGGGGCCAACGTCCTGACTTTC
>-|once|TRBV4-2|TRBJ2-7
CASSQAQYYEQYF
TGTGCCAGCAGCCAAGCACAGTACTACGAGCAGTACTTC
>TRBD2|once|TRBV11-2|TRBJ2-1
CASTPGGWGQFF
TGTGCCAGCACCCCGGGGGGGTGGGGGCAGTTCTTC
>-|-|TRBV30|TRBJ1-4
CAWSVTEEKLFF
TGTGCCTGGAGTGTAACAGAGGAAAAACTGTTTTTT
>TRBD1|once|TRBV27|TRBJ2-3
CASSPPQGAGSTQYF
TGTGCCAGCAGTCCCCCACAGGGGGCAGGGTCTACGCAGTATTTT
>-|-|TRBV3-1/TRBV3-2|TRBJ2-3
CASSKDSRGRTDTQYF
TGTGCCAGCAGCAAAGACAGTCGAGGGAGAACAGATACGCAGTATTTT
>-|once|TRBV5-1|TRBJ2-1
CASSFQERSSYNEQFF
TGCGCCAGCAGCTTCCAAGAGCGGAGCTCCTACAATGAGCAGTTCTTC
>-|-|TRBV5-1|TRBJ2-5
CASTLSGQETQYF
TGCGCCAGCACACTAAGCGGGCAAGAGACCCAGTACTTC
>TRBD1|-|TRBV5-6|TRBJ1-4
CASSPRTGAAEKLFF
TGTGCCAGCAGCCCTCGGACAGGAGCGGCTGAAAAACTGTTTTTT
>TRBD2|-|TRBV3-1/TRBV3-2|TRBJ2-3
CASSPPGLAAYTQYF
TGTGCCAGCAGCCCCCCGGGACTAGCCGCATATACGCAGTATTTT
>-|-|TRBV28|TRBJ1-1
CASSSPSVQANTEAFF
TGTGCCAGCAGTTCCCCCTCGGTGCAGGCCAACACTGAAGCTTTCTTT
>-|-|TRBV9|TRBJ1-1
CASSATVFRRTEAFF
TGTGCCAGCAGCGCGACAGTTTTTAGACGCACTGAAGCTTTCTTT
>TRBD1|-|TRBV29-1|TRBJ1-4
CSVGGGQGNNEKLFF
TGCAGCGTTGGGGGGGGACAGGGGAATAATGAAAAACTGTTTTTT
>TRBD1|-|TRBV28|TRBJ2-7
CASSPRPGQGAPSTPYEQYF
TGTGCCAGCAGTCCCCGACCGGGACAGGGGGCGCCCTCTACCCCCTACGAGCAGTACTTC
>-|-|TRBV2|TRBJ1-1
CASSATGRYMNTEAFF
TGTGCCAGCAGTGCCACAGGGCGATACATGAACACTGAAGCTTTCTTT
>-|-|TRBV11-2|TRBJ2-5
CASSLRLAQETQYF
TGTGCCAGCAGCTTACGGCTAGCGCAAGAGACCCAGTACTTC
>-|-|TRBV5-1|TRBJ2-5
CASSLAGRETQYF
TGCGCCAGCAGCTTGGCAGGGCGGGAGACCCAGTACTTC
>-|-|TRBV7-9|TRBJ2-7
CASSLAVGHDEQYF
TGTGCCAGCAGCTTAGCAGTCGGACACGACGAGCAGTACTTC
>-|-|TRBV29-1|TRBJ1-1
CSVEDSGRGSTEAFF
TGCAGCGTTGAAGATTCGGGCAGGGGAAGCACTGAAGCTTTCTTT
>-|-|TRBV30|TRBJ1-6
CAWRRDGEDSPLHF
TGTGCCTGGAGAAGGGACGGGGAGGATTCACCCCTCCACTTT
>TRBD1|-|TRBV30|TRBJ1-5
CAWSGTGYNQPQHF
TGTGCCTGGAGTGGGACAGGGTACAATCAGCCCCAGCATTTT
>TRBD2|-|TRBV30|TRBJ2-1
CAWSIAGPTEQFF
TGTGCCTGGAGTATAGCGGGCCCCACAGAGCAGTTCTTC
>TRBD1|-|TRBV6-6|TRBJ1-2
CASSWDSSNYGYTF
TGTGCCAGCAGTTGGGACAGTTCTAACTATGGCTACACCTTC
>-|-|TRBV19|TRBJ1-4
CASTRRENEKLFF
TGTGCCAGTACTCGCAGGGAAAATGAAAAACTGTTTTTT
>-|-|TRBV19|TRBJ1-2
CASSIALPPGNYGYTF
TGTGCCAGTAGTATAGCCCTCCCTCCAGGGAACTATGGCTACACCTTC
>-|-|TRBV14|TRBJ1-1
CASSQSWRIEAFF
TGTGCCAGCAGCCAATCGTGGCGGATTGAAGCTTTCTTT
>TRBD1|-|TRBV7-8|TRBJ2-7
CASSLDRDRVYEQYF
TGTGCCAGCAGCTTAGACCGGGACAGGGTTTACGAGCAGTACTTC
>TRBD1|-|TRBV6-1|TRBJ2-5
CASSGGTGGFGETQYF
TGTGCCAGCAGTGGGGGGACAGGGGGCTTCGGAGAGACCCAGTACTTC
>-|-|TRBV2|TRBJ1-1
CASRQDNTEAFF
TGTGCCAGCAGACAGGACAACACTGAAGCTTTCTTT
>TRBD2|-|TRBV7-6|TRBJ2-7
CASSLDAGGPYEQYF
TGTGCCAGCAGCTTAGATGCGGGGGGCCCCTACGAGCAGTACTTC
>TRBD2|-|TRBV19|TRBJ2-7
CASSQSAGGHRYEQYF
TGTGCCAGTAGTCAATCGGCGGGGGGACACCGCTACGAGCAGTACTTC
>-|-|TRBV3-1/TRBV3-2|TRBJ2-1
CASSQDRLYNEQFF
TGTGCCAGCAGCCAAGATCGGTTGTACAATGAGCAGTTCTTC
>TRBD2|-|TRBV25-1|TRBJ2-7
CASSDPYSGAYEQYF
TGTGCCAGCAGTGATCCTTATAGCGGGGCCTACGAGCAGTACTTC
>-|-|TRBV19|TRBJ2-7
CASSIDISYEQYF
TGTGCCAGTAGTATTGACATCTCCTACGAGCAGTACTTC